The clone carrying this T cell receptor (beta chain) was recorded only once. The data originate from a study of blood T cell repertoires in COVID-19. All enrollees were about 18 to 90 years old and from 20 to 25 US areas. Germline V gene lookup returns CDR1 SEHNR and CDR2 FQNEAQ (reference sequence). The J segment lost 3 bases and the V segment lost 4 bases, leaving 2 bases of the junction unmatched. The CDR3 is made up of 13 amino acids. Original processing methods: Nucleated cell counts were estimated from reference gene primer amplification. TCRdb's table, derived via immunoSEQ multiplex PCR, lists solely in-frame clones and lacks some. The V and J calls and clone size come from that table; D and trimming were worked out from the DNA. Found here are roughly 140,000 clones, approximately 87% of them singletons; the top ten hold around 11%.

Source material: PBMCs or T cells enriched from blood (not recorded which). The receptor was isolated from a man aged 55 to 70 who had recovered from COVID-19. The V gene is TRBV7-9, the J gene TRBJ2-5, with 7 bases aligning to TRBD2. CDR3 sequence reads: CASSSLAEETQYF. DNA for the CDR3: TGTGCCAGCAGCTCGCTAGCGGAAGAGACCCAGTACTTC.